Each of the 28 T cell receptor beta chains below was sequenced from the same sample in a study of T cell changes during pregnancy in multiple sclerosis. Clones were read by immunoSEQ multiplex PCR, and TCRdb kept only the in-frame ones, dropping some. The repertoire consists of some 44,000 clones, with roughly nine tenths occurring once and the leading ten covering 0.9% to 1.5%. This material consisted of CD4+ T cells from peripheral blood mononuclear cells, taken in the second trimester of pregnancy. The origin of the receptors is a female donor with multiple sclerosis, enrolled in a pregnancy study.

This chain links TRBV28 with TRBJ2-2, with 10 nucleotides matching TRBD2. With 6 bases clipped from V and 5 bases from J, the junction kept 9 bases outside the gene matches. Germline V gene lookup returns CDR1 MDHEN and CDR2 SYDVKM. The CDR3 has 16 residues. The CDR3 sequence is CASRLTSGMGTGELFF. The CDR3 bases are TGTGCCAGCAGGTTAACTAGCGGGATGGGGACCGGGGAGCTGTTTTTT.

V usage is TRBV15 and J usage is TRBJ2-2; D unresolved. V dropped 4 bases and J dropped 4 bases, with 13 bases sitting between them. The germline gives CDR1 LNHNV, CDR2 YYDKDF (reference sequence). This CDR3 contains 15 residues. The CDR3 loop is CATSKVLHGTGELFF. The CDR3 DNA reads as TGTGCCACCAGCAAAGTCCTTCACGGCACCGGGGAGCTGTTTTTT.

V gene TRBV7-2 combines with J gene TRBJ2-1, with D possibly matching TRBD1 (5 bases). The length of the CDR3 is 14 residues. The germline V gene encodes CDR1 SGHTA and CDR2 FQGNSA. The V end was cut by 5 bases, the J end by 10 bases, with 18 bases between. The CDR3 DNA reads as TGTGCCAGCAGCCCCTCAGCTTGGGGCCACGAGCAGTTCTTC. This sequence encodes CASSPSAWGHEQFF.

J is TRBJ2-7 and V is TRBV5-1; D possibly corresponds to TRBD2 (5 bases). CDR1 is SGHRS, CDR2 YFSETQ, per germline. This CDR3 contains 13 residues. V gave up 0 bases and J gave up 4 bases, with 8 bases separating them. CDR3 nucleotide sequence: TGCGCCAGCAGCTTGGCATCGGGGTACGAGCAGTACTTC. It translates to CASSLASGYEQYF. The variable domain in full, with the rest retrieved from reference TRBV5-1 and TRBJ2-7, is KAGVTQTPRYLIKTRGQQVTLSCSPISGHRSVSWYQQTPGQGLQFLFEYFSETQRNKGNFPGRFSGRQFSNSRSEMNVSTLELGDSALYLCASSLASGYEQYFGPGTRLTVT.

This chain uses TRBV6-6 with TRBJ1-2, with TRBD1 matching over 7 bases. The V and J ends lost 2 bases and 6 bases, in that order; junction bases with no gene match: 3. The CDR3 is 13 residues long. The V gene's germline CDR1 is MNHNY and CDR2 SVGAGI (reference sequence). The chain's CDR3 is CASSYPQGDGYTF. CDR3 sequence (DNA): TGTGCCAGCAGTTACCCTCAGGGGGATGGCTACACCTTC.

Comment on this clone: The junction and the germline gene differ at one end; a read error may be behind it. This chain uses TRBV7-7 with TRBJ2-2, with 10 bases matching TRBD2. Looked up from germline, CDR1 is SSHAT and CDR2 is FNYEAQ (reference sequence). This CDR3 is 16 amino acids long. CDR3 DNA sequence: TGTGCTAGCAGCTCTAGCGGGAGTCTCTACCCCGGGGAGCTGTTTTTT. Translation gives CASSSSGSLYPGELFF.

This chain connects TRBV19 to TRBJ1-5; D may be TRBD1 (5 bases). V was trimmed by 0 bases and J by 9 bases, leaving 12 bases between them. The germline V gene has CDR1 LNHDA and CDR2 SQIVND (reference sequence). CDR3 length equals 14 residues. CDR3 DNA sequence: TGTGCCAGTAGTATAGATGGGGCGGGGTTGCCCCAGCATTTT. Encoded protein: CASSIDGAGLPQHF.

The chain employs TRBV11-2 and TRBJ2-5, with 7 bases matching TRBD2. The CDR3 is 15 residues long. Looked up from germline, CDR1 is SGHAT and CDR2 is FQNNGV. Germline trimming cut 1 base from V and 0 bases from J; bases unmatched to any gene: 2. CDR3 bases: TGTGCCAGCAGCTTAGTCGGGGGGAACCAAGAGACCCAGTACTTC. Translation gives CASSLVGGNQETQYF. The whole variable domain, filled in from reference TRBV11-2 and TRBJ2-5, reads EAGVAQSPRYKIIEKRQSVAFWCNPISGHATLYWYQQILGQGPKLLIQFQNNGVVDDSQLPKDRFSAERLKGVDSTLKIQPAKLEDSAVYLCASSLVGGNQETQYFGPGTRLLVL.

In this sample, this clone turned up a few times. The chain carries TRBV5-1 and TRBJ2-2; 7 nucleotides align to TRBD2. Germline V CDR1 and CDR2: SGHRS, YFSETQ. Germline trimming cut 5 bases from V and 4 bases from J; bases unmatched to any gene: 8. The CDR3 runs 15 residues. DNA for the CDR3: TGCGCCAGCAGACCCACGCCGGGGGGCACCGGGGAGCTGTTTTTT. Encoded protein: CASRPTPGGTGELFF.

The chain uses TRBV7-9 and TRBJ2-1; 10 nucleotides agree with TRBD1. CDR1 is SEHNR, CDR2 FQNEAQ, per germline (reference sequence). There are 14 residues in the CDR3. The ends lost 5 bases at V and 12 bases at J; junction bases unmatched: 10. The CDR3 DNA reads as TGTGCCAGCAGCCTCGACCCCCGGGACAGGGGGCAGTTCTTC. Translating it yields CASSLDPRDRGQFF.

The V gene is TRBV28, the J gene TRBJ1-2; 8 bases map to TRBD1. Trimming at V came to 5 bases and at J to 9 bases, leaving 5 bases not matched to a gene. The CDR3 length is 12 residues. Germline V gene data show CDR1 as MDHEN and CDR2 as SYDVKM. The CDR3 sequence is CASSADRGSYTF. The DNA of the CDR3 is TGTGCCAGCAGTGCTGACAGGGGTAGCTACACCTTC.

The J gene is TRBJ1-3, the V gene TRBV6-1; D is unresolved. Per germline, CDR1 MNHNS and CDR2 SASEGT. The CDR3 loop spans 13 amino acids. Deletions cut 7 bases from V and 3 bases from J, with 10 bases between. CDR3 coding DNA: TGTGCCAGCATAAACTCGGGTGGAAACACCATATATTTT. Translating gives CASINSGGNTIYF.

The genes are TRBV11-2 and TRBJ2-1; 7 bases align to TRBD1. Germline trimming cut 0 bases from V and 4 bases from J; bases unmatched to any gene: 6. CDR1 is SGHAT, CDR2 FQNNGV, per germline. This CDR3 comprises 16 residues. The CDR3 DNA reads TGTGCCAGCAGCTTAGACCGACAGGGACCGTACAATGAGCAGTTCTTC. Protein product: CASSLDRQGPYNEQFF.

The chain has TRBV6-6 and TRBJ2-1, with D unresolved. V dropped 9 bases and J dropped 0 bases, with 15 bases sitting between them. Germline V CDR1 and CDR2: MNHNY, SVGAGI (reference sequence). The CDR3 totals 15 residues. DNA of the CDR3: TGTGCCAGTAATATAGATCAACCCTCCTACAATGAGCAGTTCTTC. This encodes CASNIDQPSYNEQFF.

The chain uses TRBV7-8 and TRBJ2-7, with TRBD2 as a possible D gene (5 bases). CDR3 size: 14 residues. Between the trimmed V and J ends, which lost 1 base and 4 bases, there was a span of 11 bases. Germline lookup yields CDR1 SGHVS and CDR2 FQNEAQ. The CDR3 bases are TGTGCCAGCAGCTTAGGGACTCTAGGGTACGAGCAGTACTTC. Encoded protein: CASSLGTLGYEQYF.

Points on this clone: Mismatch with germline at one junction end may stem from a read error. CDR3 protein: CASSMYTEQFF. The CDR3 DNA reads as TGTGCCAGCAGCATGTACACTGAGCAGTTCTTC. This sequence joins TRBV7-2 and TRBJ2-1; D remains unclear. Germline-derived CDR1 and CDR2 are SGHTA and FQGNSA. CDR3 size: 11 residues.

The chain couples TRBV4-2 to TRBJ2-1; TRBD1 matches at 8 bases. V was clipped by 1 base and J by 10 bases; unmatched bases: 12. In germline, CDR1 is LGHNA, CDR2 YNFKEQ. This CDR3 has 16 residues. CDR3 sequence: CASSQAGQGGHQEQFF. The CDR3 coding sequence is TGTGCCAGCAGCCAAGCTGGACAGGGCGGGCACCAAGAGCAGTTCTTC.

The chain carries TRBV18 and TRBJ2-2; TRBD1 agrees at 7 bases. Germline loops: CDR1 KGHSH, CDR2 LQKENI. V dropped 2 bases and J dropped 6; count of bases not matched to a gene: 3. The CDR3 sequence is 14 residues long. This CDR3 reads CASSPDRVSGELFF. The CDR3 coding sequence is TGTGCCAGCTCACCAGACAGGGTATCCGGGGAGCTGTTTTTT.

The chain links TRBV6-5 to TRBJ2-5, with 7 bases identical to TRBD1. Germline CDR1 reads MNHEY; CDR2 reads SVGAGI. The CDR3 runs 13 residues. V was pared by 6 bases and J by 2 bases, with 3 bases of the junction left unmatched. CDR3 nucleotides: TGTGCCAGCAGCCGGACAGGTCAAGAGACCCAGTACTTC. Translation: CASSRTGQETQYF.

The V and J genes are TRBV6-5 and TRBJ2-1; 9 positions agree with TRBD2. CDR3 size: 15 residues. Per the germline V gene, CDR1 is MNHEY and CDR2 is SVGAGI. Germline trimming cut 0 bases from V and 7 bases from J; bases unmatched to any gene: 4. The CDR3 nucleotides are TGTGCCAGCAGTTACTCTAGCGGGAGCCCTAATGAGCAGTTCTTC. Amino acids: CASSYSSGSPNEQFF.

The V call is TRBV4-1, the J call TRBJ1-5; 9 nucleotides align to TRBD1. The V segment lost 5 bases and the J segment 0 bases; nucleotides outside the gene matches: 14. CDR1 is MGHRA, CDR2 YSYEKL, per germline. The CDR3 is 19 amino acids. CDR3 bases: TGCGCCAGCAGCGAAACGCCGGGACAGGGAGACAATAGCAATCAGCCCCAGCATTTT. The encoded protein is CASSETPGQGDNSNQPQHF.

The chain links TRBV5-1 to TRBJ2-3; 10 bases are shared with TRBD1. This CDR3 has 15 amino acids. J gave up 5 bases and V 4 bases, and 7 bases lay outside the gene matches. The germline gives CDR1 SGHRS, CDR2 YFSETQ. In nucleotides, the CDR3 is TGCGCCAGCAGCCTGGGACAGGGGTATGTAGATACGCAGTATTTT. Its translation: CASSLGQGYVDTQYF. Drawing the rest from reference TRBV5-1 and TRBJ2-3, the complete variable domain is KAGVTQTPRYLIKTRGQQVTLSCSPISGHRSVSWYQQTPGQGLQFLFEYFSETQRNKGNFPGRFSGRQFSNSRSEMNVSTLELGDSALYLCASSLGQGYVDTQYFGPGTRLTVL.

This sequence joins TRBV5-1 and TRBJ1-1; D is perhaps TRBD1 (5 bases). Germline CDR1 SGHRS, CDR2 YFSETQ. CDR3 length equals 15 residues. The V end was cut by 4 bases, the J end by 4 bases, with 17 bases between. This CDR3 reads CASSRRQLNVTEAFF. CDR3 DNA: TGCGCCAGCAGCCGAAGACAGCTAAACGTCACTGAAGCTTTCTTT. Variable domain in full (rest from reference TRBV5-1 and TRBJ1-1): KAGVTQTPRYLIKTRGQQVTLSCSPISGHRSVSWYQQTPGQGLQFLFEYFSETQRNKGNFPGRFSGRQFSNSRSEMNVSTLELGDSALYLCASSRRQLNVTEAFFGQGTRLTVV.

The chain uses TRBV11-2 and TRBJ1-4; 8 bases agree with TRBD1. CDR1 and CDR2 from the germline V gene are SGHAT and FQNNGV. This CDR3 is built from 15 residues. The J segment lost 6 bases and the V segment lost 1 base, leaving 4 bases of the junction unmatched. CDR3 protein: CASSLAGTGYEKLFF. The DNA of the CDR3 is TGTGCCAGCAGCTTAGCCGGGACAGGATATGAAAAACTGTTTTTT.

The gene calls are TRBV7-6 and TRBJ2-2; 8 positions match TRBD2. Germline-derived CDR1 and CDR2 are SGHVS and FNYEAQ. The length of the CDR3 is 18 residues. V lost 2 bases and J lost 0; bases outside the gene matches: 8. The CDR3 DNA is TGTGCCAGCAGCTTATCCCCCCCGGGAGGGCCGAACACCGGGGAGCTGTTTTTT. This translates into CASSLSPPGGPNTGELFF.

The V gene is TRBV7-9, the J gene TRBJ2-3, with 9 bases aligning to TRBD2. The V and J ends lost 5 bases and 7 bases, in that order; junction bases with no gene match: 13. The CDR3 sequence is 16 residues long. Germline assignment: CDR1 SEHNR and CDR2 FQNEAQ (reference sequence). The CDR3 loop reads CASSRRPGLAVNTQYF. The CDR3 DNA sequence: TGTGCCAGCAGCCGGAGGCCGGGACTAGCTGTGAATACGCAGTATTTT. Supplemented by reference TRBV7-9 and TRBJ2-3, the full variable domain reads DTGVSQNPRHKITKRGQNVTFRCDPISEHNRLYWYRQTLGQGPEFLTYFQNEAQLEKSRLLSDRFSAERPKGSFSTLEIQRTEQGDSAMYLCASSRRPGLAVNTQYFGPGTRLTVL.

The V gene is TRBV21-1, the J gene TRBJ2-7; whether TRBD2, the table's D call, matches the DNA was not checked. TRBV21-1 is listed as a pseudogene. The CDR3 has 15 amino acids. CDR3 nucleotide sequence: TGTGCCAGCAGCAAAGGTGCCGAACTCACCTACGAGCAGTACTTC. This codes for CASSKGAELTYEQYF.

The chain combines TRBV28 with TRBJ2-7; D gene unclear. CDR3 size: 12 residues. Trimming removed 2 bases from V and 2 bases from J, with 4 bases in between. Germline loops: CDR1 MDHEN, CDR2 SYDVKM. The CDR3 here is CASSLVAYEQYF. The CDR3 nucleotides are TGTGCCAGCAGTTTAGTCGCCTACGAGCAGTACTTC.